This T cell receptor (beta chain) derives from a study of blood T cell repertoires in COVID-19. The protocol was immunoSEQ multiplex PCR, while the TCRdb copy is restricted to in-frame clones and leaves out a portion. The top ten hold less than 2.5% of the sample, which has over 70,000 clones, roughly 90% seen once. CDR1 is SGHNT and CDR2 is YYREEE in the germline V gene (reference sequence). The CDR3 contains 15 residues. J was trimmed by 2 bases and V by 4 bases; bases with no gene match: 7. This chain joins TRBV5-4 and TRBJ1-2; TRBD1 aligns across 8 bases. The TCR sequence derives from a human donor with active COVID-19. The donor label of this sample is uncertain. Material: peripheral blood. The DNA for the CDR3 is TGTGCCAGCAGCCTACAGGACAGGGTAAACTATGGCTACACCTTC. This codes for CASSLQDRVNYGYTF.